A selection of T cell receptor beta chains follows, all from one sample in a study of blood T cell repertoires in COVID-19. Here immunoSEQ multiplex PCR was the method, and the copy in TCRdb shows in-frame clones only, minus some. The sample includes 60,000 to 70,000 clones, about 90% of them seen just once. Sample: peripheral blood. The source of these receptors is a human donor in a cohort sampled during active COVID-19. Both conserved end residues are part of each CDR3. D genes are given only for firm matches. Expanded clones get a size class; other rows say once, few or many, or leave the size out.

j_call	v_call	d_call	clone_size	cdr3_aa	cdr3_nt
TRBJ2-1	TRBV6-2/TRBV6-3	TRBD2	.	CASSSTSGGALWQFF	TGTGCCAGCAGCTCGACTAGCGGGGGGGCCCTTTGGCAGTTCTTC
TRBJ1-6	TRBV2	.	.	CASSEVQGNSPLHF	TGTGCCAGCAGTGAAGTACAGGGAAATTCACCCCTCCACTTT
TRBJ2-3	TRBV7-9	.	.	CASSSVQGSADTQYF	TGTGCCAGCAGCTCCGTCCAGGGATCAGCGGATACGCAGTATTTT
TRBJ2-6	TRBV6-1	TRBD1	.	CASSETGTGAFNVLTF	TGTGCCAGCAGTGAAACCGGGACAGGGGCGTTCAACGTCCTGACTTTC
TRBJ2-3	TRBV11-2	.	.	CASSLDRSGTSTDTQYF	TGTGCCAGCAGCTTAGATCGCTCGGGGACTAGCACAGATACGCAGTATTTT
TRBJ2-7	TRBV6-6	TRBD1	.	CASGGGTGFYEQYF	TGTGCCAGTGGGGGGGGGACAGGGTTCTACGAGCAGTACTTC
TRBJ2-1	TRBV29-1	TRBD2	.	CSVRGTSGIYNEQFF	TGCAGCGTAAGGGGGACTAGCGGAATATACAATGAGCAGTTCTTC
TRBJ1-2	TRBV7-8	TRBD1	.	CASSLDGQGIGGYTF	TGTGCCAGCAGCTTAGATGGACAGGGCATAGGAGGCTACACCTTC
TRBJ1-6	TRBV18	TRBD1	.	CASSPDRNGNSPLHF	TGTGCCAGCTCACCGGACAGGAACGGGAATTCACCCCTCCACTTT
TRBJ2-3	TRBV10-3	.	.	CAISESGADTQYF	TGTGCCATCAGTGAGTCTGGAGCAGATACGCAGTATTTT
TRBJ2-7	TRBV6-2/TRBV6-3	TRBD1	.	CASSGPGQGSYEQYF	TGTGCCAGCAGCGGTCCGGGACAGGGTTCCTACGAGCAGTACTTC
TRBJ1-3	TRBV19	.	few	CASSIGTANSGNTIYF	TGTGCCAGTAGTATAGGAACAGCCAACTCTGGAAACACCATATATTTT
TRBJ1-2	TRBV5-1	TRBD1	.	CASSLGDDGTVTYGYTF	TGCGCCAGCAGCTTGGGAGATGACGGGACAGTTACCTATGGCTACACCTTC
TRBJ1-2	TRBV2	TRBD1	.	CASSREGALYGYTF	TGTGCCAGCAGTCGAGAGGGGGCCCTCTATGGCTACACCTTC
TRBJ1-1	TRBV11-2	.	.	CASSFGIANTEAFF	TGTGCCAGCAGCTTCGGGATAGCGAACACTGAAGCTTTCTTT
TRBJ2-2	TRBV3-1/TRBV3-2	.	.	CASRSGTLNTGELFF	TGTGCCAGCAGGTCCGGGACTCTAAACACCGGGGAGCTGTTTTTT
TRBJ2-2	TRBV12-1	.	.	CASSFVHSGSGTGELFF	TGTGCCAGCAGCTTTGTTCACAGCGGGAGTGGTACCGGGGAGCTGTTTTTT
TRBJ1-1	TRBV7-9	.	.	CASSISGPGNTEAFF	TGTGCCAGCAGCATTTCCGGTCCTGGGAACACTGAAGCTTTCTTT
TRBJ2-3	TRBV19	TRBD2	.	CASSRSGSTDTQYF	TGTGCCAGTAGCCGTAGCGGGAGCACAGATACGCAGTATTTT
TRBJ2-1	TRBV6-1	.	.	CASSENFGSVLFF	TGTGCCAGCAGTGAAAATTTCGGGAGTGTGTTGTTCTTC